Presented here are 16 T cell receptor beta chains from one specimen sequenced in a study of CD8 T cells in Susac syndrome (dated by TCRdb to the late 2010s). Library prep was done by the immunoSEQ multiplex PCR assay. RNA was extracted using the RNeasy kit, and roughly 0.5 to 1 microgram was reverse transcribed with random hexamers. The raw public reads went through TCRdb reprocessing: fastp at Q25, MiXCR clone calling, in-frame beta chains kept. A single entry per CDR3 protein holds the most common genes and DNA from its merged rows. For this sample the table gives 150,000 to 190,000 distinct CDR3 sequences, of which around 95% were detected only once. Of the sample, 0.16% is held by the ten largest clones. The sample comprised CD4+ T cells from PBMCs. All receptors derive from a human donor with Susac syndrome.

As DNA, the CDR3 is TGTGCCAGCAGCCCAAACAGGGGCGACAACAATGAGCAGTTCTTC. Its translation: CASSPNRGDNNEQFF. V and J are TRBV7-2 and TRBJ2-1; 7 nucleotides agree with TRBD1. Per the germline V gene, CDR1 is SGHTA and CDR2 is FQGNSA. The CDR3 sequence is 15 residues long. V lost 5 bases, J lost 5 bases, and 9 bases stayed unmatched.

The chain is built from TRBV6-2 or TRBV6-3 and TRBJ1-2; the D is unclear. The ends were cut back, 2 bases at V and 1 base at J, with 11 bases in the middle. The CDR3 extends over 15 amino acids. Germline-derived CDR1 and CDR2 are MNHEY and SVGEGT. The CDR3 protein is CASSYPRWSNYGYTF. The DNA of the CDR3 is TGTGCCAGCAGTTACCCTCGGTGGAGTAACTATGGCTACACCTTC.

The rearrangement links TRBV5-1 to TRBJ2-7; weak D call: TRBD1 (6 bases). This CDR3 is built from 18 residues. Germline V gene data show CDR1 as SGHRS and CDR2 as YFSETQ. V shed 2 bases and J shed 4 bases, with 25 bases lying between them. CDR3: CASSFDFQQGRSIYEQYF. The CDR3, as DNA: TGCGCCAGCAGCTTTGACTTCCAACAGGGAAGGAGTATATACGAGCAGTACTTC.

The J gene is TRBJ1-2, the V gene TRBV12-3 or TRBV12-4, with D possibly being TRBD1 (6 bases). Between the trimmed V and J ends, which lost 3 bases and 8 bases, there was a span of 10 bases. The CDR3 sequence is 12 residues long. The CDR3 DNA reads TGTGCCAGCAGTTTGGGTCAGGGGGGCTACACCTTC. Translating it yields CASSLGQGGYTF.

The chain combines TRBV7-9 with TRBJ1-3; D remains ambiguous. V dropped 4 bases and J dropped 4 bases, with 11 bases sitting between them. The CDR3 has 14 amino acids. In germline, CDR1 is SEHNR, CDR2 FQNEAQ (reference sequence). The CDR3 region has the DNA TGTGCCAGCAGCTCTCTTTCGACGGGAAACACCATATATTTT. This translates into CASSSLSTGNTIYF.

A single count supports this clonotype. V usage is TRBV9 and J usage is TRBJ2-3; 9 bases are shared with TRBD2. The CDR3 is made up of 16 amino acids. Germline V gene data show CDR1 as SGDLS and CDR2 as YYNGEE. Trimming removed 4 bases from V and 0 bases from J; junction bases left unmatched: 6. CDR3 amino acids: CASSFGLAPSTDTQYF. CDR3 bases: TGTGCCAGCAGCTTTGGACTAGCGCCCAGCACAGATACGCAGTATTTT.

This clonotype has only one observation. The chain employs TRBV3-1 and TRBJ2-3, with 8 bases lining up with TRBD1. Germline assignment: CDR1 LGHDT and CDR2 YNNKEL (reference sequence). This CDR3 comprises 16 residues. The junction had 6 bases not matched to a gene; V was cut back by 4 bases and J by 0 bases. The CDR3 reads CASSPGQGGSTDTQYF. DNA of the CDR3: TGTGCCAGCAGCCCTGGACAGGGCGGTAGCACAGATACGCAGTATTTT.

CDR3 DNA: TGCGCCAGCAGCCAAGCTCTAAGGGAGACCCAGTACTTC. As protein: CASSQALRETQYF. J is TRBJ2-5 and V is TRBV4-3; D unclear. The V gene lost 1 base and the J gene lost 5 bases, with 8 bases spanning the gap. Per the germline V gene, CDR1 is LGHNA and CDR2 is YSLEER. The CDR3 extends over 13 amino acids.

This clonotype was seen once. V is TRBV5-1 and J is TRBJ1-4, with D perhaps TRBD1 (5 bases). Trimming stripped 4 bases from V and 5 bases from J, with 18 bases between. The CDR3 is 16 residues long. Germline V CDR1 and CDR2: SGHRS, YFSETQ. CDR3 nucleotide sequence: TGCGCCAGCAGCCCGATTGCAACAGGACAAAATGAAAAACTGTTTTTT. Translated: CASSPIATGQNEKLFF. Full variable domain (outside the CDR3, taken from reference TRBV5-1 and TRBJ1-4): KAGVTQTPRYLIKTRGQQVTLSCSPISGHRSVSWYQQTPGQGLQFLFEYFSETQRNKGNFPGRFSGRQFSNSRSEMNVSTLELGDSALYLCASSPIATGQNEKLFFGSGTQLSVL.

The chain recombines TRBV5-4 with TRBJ2-1; D is uncertain. CDR1 is SGHNT and CDR2 is YYREEE in the germline V gene (reference sequence). This CDR3 has 13 amino acids. Trimming removed 1 base from V and 7 bases from J, with 9 bases in between. CDR3 residues: CASSLSSQNEQFF. In nucleotides, the CDR3 is TGTGCCAGCAGCTTGAGTTCCCAGAATGAGCAGTTCTTC.

This sequence joins TRBV9 and TRBJ2-7; D possibly corresponds to TRBD1 (6 bases). Germline-derived CDR1 and CDR2 are SGDLS and YYNGEE. V lost 0 bases to trimming and J lost 4 bases, with 11 bases between them. The CDR3 length is 14 residues. CDR3 region: CASSVGGTKYEQYF. CDR3 coding DNA: TGTGCCAGCAGCGTAGGGGGGACAAAGTACGAGCAGTACTTC.

Comment on this clonotype: Mismatch with germline at one junction end may stem from a read error. The V and J genes are TRBV29-1 and TRBJ2-5; the match to TRBD2 covers 8 bases. Germline loops: CDR1 SQVTM, CDR2 ANQGSEA. This CDR3 comprises 11 residues. Here the CDR3 reads CAAGGQETQYF. Here the CDR3 DNA reads TGTGCCGCGGGGGGCCAAGAGACCCAGTACTTC.

The chain has TRBV6-1 and TRBJ1-4; 9 bases agree with TRBD1. The V gene's germline CDR1 is MNHNS and CDR2 SASEGT. Trimming cost V 8 bases and J 5 bases; bases outside gene matches: 3. CDR3 length equals 13 residues. CDR3: CASAGTGNEKLFF. The CDR3 nucleotides are TGTGCCAGCGCCGGGACAGGGAATGAAAAACTGTTTTTT.

The genes are TRBV2 and TRBJ2-5; D ambiguous. V was cut by 2 bases and J by 2 bases, with 3 bases left in between. Germline CDR1 reads SNHLY; CDR2 reads FYNNEI. The CDR3 contains 12 residues. CDR3: CASSELQETQYF. As DNA, the CDR3 is TGTGCCAGCAGTGAACTGCAAGAGACCCAGTACTTC.

The rearrangement joins TRBV25-1 to TRBJ2-7; D is perhaps TRBD1 (7 bases). The CDR3 is 13 amino acids. Trimming removed 6 bases from V and 6 bases from J, with 15 bases in between. Germline CDR1 reads MGHDK; CDR2 reads SYGVNS. As DNA, the CDR3 is TGTGCCAGCAGCAGGGGGGCACTTCCCGAGCAGTACTTC. It translates to CASSRGALPEQYF.

J is TRBJ1-5 and V is TRBV6-1; possibly TRBD1 for D (6 bases). The CDR3 length is 14 residues. Trimming shortened V by 3 bases and J by 2 bases, and 8 bases separated the two germline ends. From germline, CDR1 is MNHNS and CDR2 SASEGT. CDR3 DNA: TGTGCCAGCAGTGATAGGACAGGCAATCAGCCCCAGCATTTT. Translated, it gives CASSDRTGNQPQHF.